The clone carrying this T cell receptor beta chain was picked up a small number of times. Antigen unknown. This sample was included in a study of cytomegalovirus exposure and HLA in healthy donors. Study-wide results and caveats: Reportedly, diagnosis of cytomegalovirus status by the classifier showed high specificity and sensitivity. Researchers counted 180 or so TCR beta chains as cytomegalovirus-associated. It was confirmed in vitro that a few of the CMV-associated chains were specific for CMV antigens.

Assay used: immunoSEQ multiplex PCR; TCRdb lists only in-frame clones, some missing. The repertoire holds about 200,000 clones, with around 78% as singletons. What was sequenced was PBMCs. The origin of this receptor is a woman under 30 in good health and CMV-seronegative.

The CDR3 coding sequence is TGTGCCAGCAGTCGCTTTGGGGGAAGTGCAGATACGCAGTATTTT. It is translated as CASSRFGGSADTQYF. The gene calls are TRBV25-1 and TRBJ2-3; the D gene could be TRBD1 or TRBD2 (5 bases each). CDR3 length: 15 residues. Trimming shortened V by 5 bases and J by 4 bases, and 16 bases separated the two germline ends. Germline V gene data show CDR1 as MGHDK and CDR2 as SYGVNS.